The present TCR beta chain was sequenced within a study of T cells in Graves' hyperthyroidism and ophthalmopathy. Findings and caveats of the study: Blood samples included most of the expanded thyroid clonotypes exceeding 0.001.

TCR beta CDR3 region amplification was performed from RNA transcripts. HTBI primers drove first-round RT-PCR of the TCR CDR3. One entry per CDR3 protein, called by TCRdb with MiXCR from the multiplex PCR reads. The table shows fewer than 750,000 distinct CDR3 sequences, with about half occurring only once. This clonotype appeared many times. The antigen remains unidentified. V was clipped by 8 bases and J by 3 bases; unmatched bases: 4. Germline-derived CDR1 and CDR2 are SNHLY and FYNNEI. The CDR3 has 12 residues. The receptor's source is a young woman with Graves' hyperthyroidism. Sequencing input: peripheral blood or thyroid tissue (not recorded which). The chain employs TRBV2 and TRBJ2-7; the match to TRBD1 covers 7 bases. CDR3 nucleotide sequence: TGTGCCAGCCAGGACAGGTTCTACGAGCAGTACTTC. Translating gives CASQDRFYEQYF.